The following is a TCR beta chain sequence with its context. Its specificity is not known. A read error is possible here, since a much larger clone lies one base away. The CDR3 contains 14 residues. Germline values: CDR1 MDHEN, CDR2 SYDVKM. These data come from a study of blood T cells in healthy people across ages. Donors were systemically healthy Caucasian individuals from Russia aged 6 to 90 years. Ten milliliters of peripheral blood were drawn from each donor. Notes on the study in general: Donors of long life had a larger count of naive CD4+ cells and greater diversity than aged donors.

Combining a sample-barcoded 5' primer with a J-beta primer mix, a second PCR ran for roughly 7 to 12 cycles. Each cDNA molecule carried a tag from a template-switch adaptor that contained 12 random nucleotides. TCRdb ran MiXCR on the 5' RACE reads and lists one entry per CDR3 protein. The sample has 650,000 to 800,000 distinct CDR3 sequences, 45% to 60% seen once. The chain is built from TRBV28 and TRBJ2-7; the match to TRBD2 covers 8 bases. The TCR comes from a woman aged 80 or over in good health. Input material: blood. The CDR3 sequence is CASSLGGLAYELYF. The CDR3 bases are TGTGCCAGCAGTTTGGGTGGACTAGCATACGAGCTGTACTTC.